A few counts support the clone carrying this T cell receptor beta chain. Its antigen is unidentified. The data belong to a study of beta chain features in type 1 diabetes. On the study more broadly: Healthy donors and patients had similar age, gender and cell yields. Study-wide points: Still unanswered here is whether HLA type influences TCRB rearrangement.

Populations isolated by sorting all had purity greater than 95%. Reverse transcribing all isolated RNA meant expressed TCRB transcripts were sequenced. Assay: immunoSEQ multiplex PCR; the TCRdb copy retains only in-frame clones and omits some. This table holds around 400,000 clones, about 15% found once. This TCR derives from a woman younger than 35 in good health. What was sequenced was naive CD4+ T cells from blood.

In nucleotides, the CDR3 is TGTGCCAGCAGCTTAGGGACAGGGTACTACGAGCAGTACTTC. Residues: CASSLGTGYYEQYF. The chain is built from TRBV7-9 and TRBJ2-7; TRBD1 matches 8 bases. Trimming took 1 base from V and 3 from J; bases not matched to a gene: 2. This CDR3 comprises 14 residues. The germline CDR1 and CDR2 sequences are SEHNR and FQNEAQ (reference sequence). Full variable domain (rest looked up from reference TRBV7-9 and TRBJ2-7): DTGVSQNPRHKITKRGQNVTFRCDPISEHNRLYWYRQTLGQGPEFLTYFQNEAQLEKSRLLSDRFSAERPKGSFSTLEIQRTEQGDSAMYLCASSLGTGYYEQYFGPGTRLTVT.